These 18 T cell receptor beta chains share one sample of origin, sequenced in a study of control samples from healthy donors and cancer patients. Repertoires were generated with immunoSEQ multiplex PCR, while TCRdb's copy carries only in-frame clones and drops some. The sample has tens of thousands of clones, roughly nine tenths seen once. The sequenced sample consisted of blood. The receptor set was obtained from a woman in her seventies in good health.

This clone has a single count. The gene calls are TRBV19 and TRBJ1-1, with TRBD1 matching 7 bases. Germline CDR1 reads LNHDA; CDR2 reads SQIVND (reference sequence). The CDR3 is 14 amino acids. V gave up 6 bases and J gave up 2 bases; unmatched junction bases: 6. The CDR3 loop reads CASRTQGGNTEAFF. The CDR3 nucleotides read TGTGCCAGTAGGACTCAGGGGGGAAACACTGAAGCTTTCTTT.

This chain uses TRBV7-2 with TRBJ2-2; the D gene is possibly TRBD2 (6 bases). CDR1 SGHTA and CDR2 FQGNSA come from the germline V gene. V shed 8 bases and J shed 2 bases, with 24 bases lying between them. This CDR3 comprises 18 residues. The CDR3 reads CASQPTPGLAQNTGELFF. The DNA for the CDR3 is TGTGCCAGCCAACCCACGCCCGGGCTAGCGCAAAACACCGGGGAGCTGTTTTTT.

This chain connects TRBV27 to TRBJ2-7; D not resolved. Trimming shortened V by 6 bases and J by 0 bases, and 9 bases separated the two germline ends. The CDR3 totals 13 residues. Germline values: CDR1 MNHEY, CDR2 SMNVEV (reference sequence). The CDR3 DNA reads TGTGCCAGCAGGCCAGCGTCCTCCTACGAGCAGTACTTC. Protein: CASRPASSYEQYF.

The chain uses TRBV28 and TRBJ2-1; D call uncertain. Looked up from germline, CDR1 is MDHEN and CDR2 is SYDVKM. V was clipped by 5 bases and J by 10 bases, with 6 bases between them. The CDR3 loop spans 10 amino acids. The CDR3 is CASSRLEQFF. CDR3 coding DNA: TGTGCCAGCAGTCGACTCGAGCAGTTCTTC. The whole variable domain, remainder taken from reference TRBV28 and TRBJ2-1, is DVKVTQSSRYLVKRTGEKVFLECVQDMDHENMFWYRQDPGLGLRLIYFSYDVKMKEKGDIPEGYSVSREKKERFSLILESASTNQTSMYLCASSRLEQFFGPGTRLTVL.

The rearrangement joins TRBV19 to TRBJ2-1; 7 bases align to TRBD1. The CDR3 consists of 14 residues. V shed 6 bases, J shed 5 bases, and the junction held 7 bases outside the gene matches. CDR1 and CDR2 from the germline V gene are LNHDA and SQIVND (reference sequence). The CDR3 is CASRQPGQNNEQFF. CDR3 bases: TGTGCCAGTAGACAACCGGGACAGAACAATGAGCAGTTCTTC.

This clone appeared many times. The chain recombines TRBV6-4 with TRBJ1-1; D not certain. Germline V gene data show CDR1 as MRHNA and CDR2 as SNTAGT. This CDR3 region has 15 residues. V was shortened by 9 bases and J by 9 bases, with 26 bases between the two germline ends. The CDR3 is CARPRAGAEDIKAFF. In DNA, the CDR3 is TGTGCCAGGCCAAGGGCTGGTGCAGAGGATATTAAAGCTTTCTTT.

Here the CDR3 reads CASSSSDRMGSYGYTF. The CDR3 DNA reads as TGTGCCAGCAGTTCCTCGGACAGGATGGGCTCCTATGGCTACACCTTC. The chain links TRBV6-6 to TRBJ1-2, with 7 bases matching TRBD1. Germline CDR1 and CDR2: MNHNY and SVGAGI (reference sequence). This CDR3 has 16 amino acids. Trimming took 4 bases from V and 4 from J; bases not matched to a gene: 12.

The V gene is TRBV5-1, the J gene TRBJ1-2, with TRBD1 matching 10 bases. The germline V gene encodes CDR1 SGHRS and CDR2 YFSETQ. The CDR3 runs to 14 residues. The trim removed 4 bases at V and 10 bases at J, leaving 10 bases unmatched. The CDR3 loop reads CASSPEWTGGAYTF. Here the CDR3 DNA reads TGCGCCAGCAGCCCGGAATGGACAGGGGGGGCCTACACCTTC.

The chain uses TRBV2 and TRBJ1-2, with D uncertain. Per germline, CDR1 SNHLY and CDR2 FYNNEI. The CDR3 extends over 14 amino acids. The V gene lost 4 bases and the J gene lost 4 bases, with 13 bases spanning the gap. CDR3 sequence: CASSVGSFTYGYTF. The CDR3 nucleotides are TGTGCCAGCAGTGTCGGCAGTTTTACCTATGGCTACACCTTC. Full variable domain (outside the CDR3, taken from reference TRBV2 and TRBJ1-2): EPEVTQTPSHQVTQMGQEVILRCVPISNHLYFYWYRQILGQKVEFLVSFYNNEISEKSEIFDDQFSVERPDGSNFTLKIRSTKLEDSAMYFCASSVGSFTYGYTFGSGTRLTVV.

CDR3 DNA sequence: TGTGCCAGCAGTTACTTAGGAGGAAACAATCAGCCCCAGCATTTT. This codes for CASSYLGGNNQPQHF. This sequence joins TRBV6-2 or TRBV6-3 and TRBJ1-5; D is unclear. Trimming took 1 base from V and 3 from J, leaving 10 bases between them. Looked up from germline, CDR1 is MNHEY and CDR2 is SVGEGT. This CDR3 has 15 residues.

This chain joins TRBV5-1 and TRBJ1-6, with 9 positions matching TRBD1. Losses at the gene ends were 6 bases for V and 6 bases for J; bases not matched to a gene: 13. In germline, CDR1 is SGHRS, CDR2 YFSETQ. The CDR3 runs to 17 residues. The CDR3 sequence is CASNEQPGQGLNSPLHF. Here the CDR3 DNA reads TGCGCCAGCAACGAGCAACCGGGACAGGGACTTAATTCACCCCTCCACTTT.

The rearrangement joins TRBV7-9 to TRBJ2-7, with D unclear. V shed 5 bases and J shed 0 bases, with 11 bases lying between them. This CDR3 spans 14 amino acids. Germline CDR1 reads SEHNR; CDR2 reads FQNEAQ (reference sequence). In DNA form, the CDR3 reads TGTGCCAGCAGCCTAGATATGGTCTCCTACGAGCAGTACTTC. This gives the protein CASSLDMVSYEQYF.

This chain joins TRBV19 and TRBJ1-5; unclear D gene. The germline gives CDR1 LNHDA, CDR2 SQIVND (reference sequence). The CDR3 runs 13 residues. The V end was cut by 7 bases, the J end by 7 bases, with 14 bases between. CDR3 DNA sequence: TGTGCCAGTACCATGGTCGCGGGGCAGCCCCAGCATTTT. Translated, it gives CASTMVAGQPQHF.

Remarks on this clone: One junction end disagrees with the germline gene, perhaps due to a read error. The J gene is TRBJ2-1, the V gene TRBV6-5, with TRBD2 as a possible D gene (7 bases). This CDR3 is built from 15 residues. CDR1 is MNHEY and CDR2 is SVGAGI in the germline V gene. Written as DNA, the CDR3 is TGTGCCAGCAGTTACCAAGGGACCCTGTCCCGGGGGGCGGTCTTC. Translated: CASSYQGTLSRGAVF.

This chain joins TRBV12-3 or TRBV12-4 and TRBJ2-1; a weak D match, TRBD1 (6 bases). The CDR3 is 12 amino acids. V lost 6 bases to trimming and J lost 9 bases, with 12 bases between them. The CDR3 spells CASRLGAREQFF. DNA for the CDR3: TGTGCCAGCAGGTTGGGGGCGCGTGAGCAGTTCTTC.

CDR3 in amino acids: CASSQDGGSSYTF. In DNA, the CDR3 is TGTGCCAGCAGCCAAGACGGGGGTTCTAGCTACACCTTC. The chain carries TRBV3-1 (or the pseudogene TRBV3-2) and TRBJ1-2; D may be TRBD1 (5 bases). V was pared by 0 bases and J by 9 bases, with 11 bases between. Germline values: CDR1 LGHDT, CDR2 YNNKEL (reference sequence). The CDR3 consists of 13 residues.

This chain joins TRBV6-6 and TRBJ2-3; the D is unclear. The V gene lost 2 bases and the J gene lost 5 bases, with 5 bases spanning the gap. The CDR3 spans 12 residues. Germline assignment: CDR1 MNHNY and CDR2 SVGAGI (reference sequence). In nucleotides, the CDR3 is TGTGCCAGCAGTTACGTAGGAGATACGCAGTATTTT. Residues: CASSYVGDTQYF.

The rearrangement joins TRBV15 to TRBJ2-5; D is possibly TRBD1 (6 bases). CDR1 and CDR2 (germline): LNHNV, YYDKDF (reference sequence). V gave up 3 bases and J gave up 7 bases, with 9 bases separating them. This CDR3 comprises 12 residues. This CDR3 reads CATSRSGATQYF. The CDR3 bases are TGTGCCACCAGCAGGTCAGGGGCGACCCAGTACTTC.